This T cell receptor beta chain emerged from a study of blood T cell repertoires in COVID-19. For the study at large: The samples span acute and convalescent COVID-19 from the United States, Italy and Spain. The cDNA or gDNA used as material had been derived from T cells, B-cell-depleted T cells, or PBMCs.

Authors' processing steps: Amplification from reference gene primers served as the basis for estimated nucleated cell counts. Repertoires were generated with immunoSEQ multiplex PCR, while TCRdb's copy carries only in-frame clones and drops some. The DNA was the basis for D and trimming; V, J and clone size are from that table. The data contain 100,000 or so clones, around four fifths of them singletons. Germline loops: CDR1 SGDLS, CDR2 YYNGEE. The CDR3 contains 16 residues. The V and J ends lost 5 bases and 2 bases, in that order; junction bases with no gene match: 12. Sequencing was done on a sample of peripheral blood. The TCR comes from a woman aged 70-85 years with active or convalescent COVID-19. This chain links TRBV9 with TRBJ2-5; TRBD2 matches 7 bases. Here the CDR3 reads CASSYGLVSFQETQYF. CDR3 DNA sequence: TGTGCCAGCAGTTACGGACTAGTCTCTTTTCAAGAGACCCAGTACTTC. The full variable domain, in which reference TRBV9 and TRBJ2-5 provide the parts outside the CDR3, is DSGVTQTPKHLITATGQRVTLRCSPRSGDLSVYWYQQSLDQGLQFLIQYYNGEERAKGNILERFSAQQFPDLHSELNLSSLELGDSALYFCASSYGLVSFQETQYFGPGTRLLVL.